These 21 T cell receptor beta chains share one sample of origin, sequenced in a study of beta chain features in type 1 diabetes. The study's findings and limits: Shortening that was moderate but significant affected the TCRB CDR3s of Type 1 diabetes patients in all four CD4+ subsets.

All of the isolated RNA was reverse transcribed, so expressed TCRB transcripts were sequenced. Using immunoSEQ multiplex PCR, the repertoire was profiled, and TCRdb retains in-frame clones only, with some absent. Among some 15,000 clones listed, roughly 69% were seen once. Antigens of these TCRs are unknown. Sequencing used Tregs from blood. These receptors were obtained from a man between 25 and 39 years old with type 1 diabetes.

This chain links TRBV7-9 with TRBJ2-1, with TRBD2 as a possible D gene (5 bases). The germline V gene encodes CDR1 SEHNR and CDR2 FQNEAQ (reference sequence). The CDR3 is made up of 11 amino acids. V lost 2 bases and J 10 bases, leaving 6 bases between the germline ends. CDR3: CASSLTGEQFF. Here the CDR3 DNA reads TGTGCCAGCAGCTTAACGGGAGAGCAGTTCTTC.

The chain employs TRBV18 and TRBJ2-7; weak D call: TRBD2 (6 bases). The CDR3 contains 14 residues. V was pared by 2 bases and J by 6 bases, with 14 bases between. Per germline, CDR1 KGHSH and CDR2 LQKENI. CDR3 DNA: TGTGCCAGCTCACCATCGGAGGGTAGCAGCGAGCAGTACTTC. Protein sequence: CASSPSEGSSEQYF. The full variable domain, in which reference TRBV18 and TRBJ2-7 provide the parts outside the CDR3, is NAGVMQNPRHLVRRRGQEARLRCSPMKGHSHVYWYRQLPEEGLKFMVYLQKENIIDESGMPKERFSAEFPKEGPSILRIQQVVRGDSAAYFCASSPSEGSSEQYFGPGTRLTVT.

This rearrangement joins TRBV6-5 to TRBJ2-3; possible D gene TRBD2, 6 bases. With 2 bases removed from V and 4 bases from J, the gap between germline ends came to 10 bases. The CDR3 is 14 amino acids. The V gene's germline CDR1 is MNHEY and CDR2 SVGAGI. For the CDR3, the DNA is TGTGCCAGCAGTTACGAGGTAGCGGCAGATACGCAGTATTTT. Its protein is CASSYEVAADTQYF.

This clone was found a few times. This chain joins TRBV4-2 and TRBJ2-2; 7 bases match TRBD2. The V and J ends lost 2 bases and 3 bases, in that order; junction bases with no gene match: 12. CDR1 is LGHNA, CDR2 YNFKEQ, per germline. The CDR3 consists of 18 residues. CDR3 sequence (DNA): TGTGCCAGCAGCCAAAGAATGGTAGCGGGTTCGGACACCGGGGAGCTGTTTTTT. It encodes CASSQRMVAGSDTGELFF.

The rearrangement links TRBV7-9 to TRBJ1-1; D possibly corresponds to TRBD1 (6 bases). Germline lookup yields CDR1 SEHNR and CDR2 FQNEAQ (reference sequence). The V gene lost 4 bases and the J gene lost 3 bases, with 12 bases spanning the gap. The CDR3 has 14 residues. The CDR3 bases are TGTGCCAGCAGCTGGACAGTCTGGGACACTGAAGCTTTCTTT. Translated: CASSWTVWDTEAFF.

This chain uses TRBV19 with TRBJ2-1; possibly TRBD2 for D (6 bases). Germline V gene data show CDR1 as LNHDA and CDR2 as SQIVND (reference sequence). Trimming pared 4 bases from V and 6 bases from J, leaving 19 bases between. The CDR3 spans 16 residues. The CDR3 bases are TGTGCCAGTAGTAACCTGGGACTGGGATTCGGCAATGAGCAGTTCTTC. Its translation is CASSNLGLGFGNEQFF.

The chain is built from TRBV4-2 and TRBJ2-7; a possible D gene is TRBD1 (6 bases). The CDR3 totals 13 residues. Trimming removed 4 bases from V and 4 bases from J, with 11 bases in between. Looked up from germline, CDR1 is LGHNA and CDR2 is YNFKEQ. CDR3 region: CASSLRQVYEQYF. As DNA, the CDR3 is TGTGCCAGCAGCCTTCGACAGGTGTACGAGCAGTACTTC.

V usage is TRBV19 and J usage is TRBJ1-5; TRBD1 aligns across 9 bases. This CDR3 contains 16 residues. The germline gives CDR1 LNHDA, CDR2 SQIVND (reference sequence). Germline trimming cut 6 bases from V and 6 bases from J; bases unmatched to any gene: 12. The CDR3 loop is CASSPAQGAPIQPQHF. CDR3 sequence (DNA): TGTGCCAGTAGCCCGGCACAGGGGGCGCCGATTCAGCCCCAGCATTTT.

The chain combines TRBV25-1 with TRBJ2-7, with 8 bases matching TRBD1. Trimming took 1 base from V and 3 from J; bases not matched to a gene: 11. The CDR3 runs 17 residues. In germline, CDR1 is MGHDK, CDR2 SYGVNS. The CDR3 protein is CASSEWGTGIGGYEQYF. CDR3 nucleotide sequence: TGTGCCAGCAGTGAATGGGGGACAGGTATAGGAGGCTACGAGCAGTACTTC.

This clone was counted a few times. The rearrangement uses TRBV4-2 and TRBJ2-1; maybe TRBD2 (5 bases). There are 13 residues in the CDR3. CDR1 is LGHNA and CDR2 is YNFKEQ in the germline V gene. Trimming left V 3 bases short and J 4 bases short, with 7 bases between. CDR3 residues: CASSQDFYNEQFF. CDR3 DNA: TGTGCCAGCAGCCAGGACTTTTACAATGAGCAGTTCTTC.

CDR3 DNA sequence: TGTGCCAGCAGTAGACAGGGGAACACCATATATTTT. This encodes CASSRQGNTIYF. The chain links TRBV25-1 to TRBJ1-3, with 8 bases matching TRBD1. V lost 5 bases and J lost 7; bases outside the gene matches: 1. CDR1 and CDR2 (germline): MGHDK, SYGVNS. CDR3 length equals 12 residues. The whole variable domain, remainder taken from reference TRBV25-1 and TRBJ1-3, is EADIYQTPRYLVIGTGKKITLECSQTMGHDKMYWYQQDPGMELHLIHYSYGVNSTEKGDLSSESTVSRIRTEHFPLTLESARPSHTSQYLCASSRQGNTIYFGEGSWLTVV.

The rearrangement uses TRBV18 and TRBJ2-2; a possible D gene is TRBD2 (6 bases). The germline V gene encodes CDR1 KGHSH and CDR2 LQKENI. V lost 0 bases to trimming and J lost 2 bases, with 13 bases between them. The CDR3 extends over 17 amino acids. The CDR3 spells CASSPPEGGFNTGELFF. The CDR3 DNA is TGTGCCAGCTCACCACCGGAGGGTGGGTTCAACACCGGGGAGCTGTTTTTT.

V usage is TRBV7-9 and J usage is TRBJ1-1; D remains ambiguous. The CDR3 runs to 16 residues. The V end lost 4 bases, the J end lost 2 bases, and 17 bases lay between the germline ends. The germline gives CDR1 SEHNR, CDR2 FQNEAQ (reference sequence). The CDR3 is CASSYGIWAENTEAFF. CDR3 DNA: TGTGCCAGCAGCTACGGGATCTGGGCGGAAAACACTGAAGCTTTCTTT.

The J gene is TRBJ1-2, the V gene TRBV27; D is unresolved. The CDR3 is made up of 13 amino acids. V dropped 2 bases and J dropped 8 bases, with 12 bases sitting between them. CDR1 MNHEY and CDR2 SMNVEV come from the germline V gene (reference sequence). Here the CDR3 reads CASSLGVSGGYTF. CDR3 bases: TGTGCCAGCAGTTTAGGGGTTTCGGGAGGCTACACCTTC.

V and J are TRBV7-6 and TRBJ1-3, with TRBD1 as a possible D gene (6 bases). This CDR3 region has 15 residues. Germline CDR1 reads SGHVS; CDR2 reads FNYEAQ. V was trimmed by 5 bases and J by 1 base, leaving 12 bases between them. CDR3 sequence: CASSPRDTSGNTIYF. CDR3 nucleotides: TGTGCCAGCAGCCCCCGGGACACTTCTGGAAACACCATATATTTT.

This clone was seen a few times. This chain links TRBV5-6 with TRBJ1-2, with D uncertain. Trimming cost V 7 bases and J 3 bases, with 7 bases left between them. The V gene's germline CDR1 is SGHDT and CDR2 YYEEEE. The CDR3 contains 11 residues. This CDR3 is CASRSYYGYTF. CDR3 DNA: TGTGCCAGCCGGTCGTACTATGGCTACACCTTC.

The rearrangement joins TRBV5-1 to TRBJ1-1; D is perhaps TRBD1 (6 bases). Germline CDR1 is SGHRS and CDR2 is YFSETQ. CDR3 length: 14 residues. Trimming stripped 0 bases from V and 4 bases from J, with 10 bases between. The CDR3 sequence is CASSLVGAGTEAFF. CDR3 bases: TGCGCCAGCAGCTTGGTGGGGGCAGGCACTGAAGCTTTCTTT. Full variable domain (rest looked up from reference TRBV5-1 and TRBJ1-1): KAGVTQTPRYLIKTRGQQVTLSCSPISGHRSVSWYQQTPGQGLQFLFEYFSETQRNKGNFPGRFSGRQFSNSRSEMNVSTLELGDSALYLCASSLVGAGTEAFFGQGTRLTVV.

The chain recombines TRBV4-1 with TRBJ1-2; 8 bases match TRBD1. The junction had 4 bases not matched to a gene; V was cut back by 2 bases and J by 5 bases. The length of the CDR3 is 14 residues. Germline V lookup: CDR1 MGHRA, CDR2 YSYEKL. The CDR3 bases are TGCGCCAGCAGCCAACAGGGGGCCGATTATGGCTACACCTTC. Translation: CASSQQGADYGYTF.

This clone was seen more than once but under ten times. This chain's CDR3 is CASSLDSRGETQYF. The CDR3, as DNA: TGCGCCAGCAGCTTAGACAGTCGAGGAGAGACCCAGTACTTC. This chain uses TRBV5-1 with TRBJ2-5; TRBD1 might be the D (5 bases). This CDR3 has 14 amino acids. Germline CDR1 and CDR2: SGHRS and YFSETQ. V lost 2 bases and J 4 bases, leaving 12 bases between the germline ends.

J is TRBJ1-1 and V is TRBV6-1, with a tentative D call TRBD1 (5 bases). Trimming stripped 6 bases from V and 3 bases from J, with 14 bases between. This CDR3 region has 14 residues. The germline CDR1 and CDR2 sequences are MNHNS and SASEGT. CDR3 residues: CASSPRVWDTEAFF. The CDR3 region has the DNA TGTGCCAGCAGCCCCAGGGTGTGGGACACTGAAGCTTTCTTT.

The chain is built from TRBV10-3 and TRBJ2-5; TRBD1 matches 7 bases. J was trimmed by 3 bases and V by 0 bases; bases with no gene match: 4. The V gene's germline CDR1 is ENHRY and CDR2 SYGVKD. The CDR3 has 15 residues. The CDR3 is CAISESQGMEETQYF. The CDR3 DNA follows: TGTGCCATCAGTGAGTCACAGGGGATGGAAGAGACCCAGTACTTC.